This TCR beta chain was sequenced for a study of cytomegalovirus exposure and HLA in healthy donors. The CDR3 covers 16 residues. The V gene lost 2 bases and the J gene lost 1 base, with 13 bases spanning the gap. Germline-derived CDR1 and CDR2 are SGHTS and YDEGEE. It was with 60 Vbeta and 13 Jbeta primers that the PCR ran. Data came from immunoSEQ multiplex PCR; TCRdb stores just in-frame clones and leaves some out. The sample consists of tens of thousands of clones, around 73% of them appearing once. Whole-study findings and limits: In a later analysis, at a false discovery rate of 0.05, roughly 17,000 TCR beta sequences matched HLA alleles.

As to this clone: The antigen is undetermined.

The clonotype was recovered from a man aged 45-60 years in good health and CMV-seronegative. The source material was PBMCs. The chain couples TRBV5-8 to TRBJ1-3; D might be TRBD1 (6 bases). CDR3 DNA sequence: TGTGCCAGCAGCTTATGGACAGCTACATCTGGAAACACCATATATTTT. It specifies CASSLWTATSGNTIYF.